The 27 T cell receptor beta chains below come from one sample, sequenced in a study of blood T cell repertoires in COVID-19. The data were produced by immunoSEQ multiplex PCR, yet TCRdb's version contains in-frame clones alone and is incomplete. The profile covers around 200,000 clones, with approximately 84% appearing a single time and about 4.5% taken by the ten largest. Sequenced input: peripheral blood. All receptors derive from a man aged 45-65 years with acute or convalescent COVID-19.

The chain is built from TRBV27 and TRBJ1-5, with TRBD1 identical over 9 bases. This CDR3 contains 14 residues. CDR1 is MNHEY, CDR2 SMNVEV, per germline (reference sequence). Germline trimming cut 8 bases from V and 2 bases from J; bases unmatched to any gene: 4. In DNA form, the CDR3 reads TGTGCCAGCGGACAGGGGAACGGCAATCAGCCCCAGCATTTT. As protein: CASGQGNGNQPQHF.

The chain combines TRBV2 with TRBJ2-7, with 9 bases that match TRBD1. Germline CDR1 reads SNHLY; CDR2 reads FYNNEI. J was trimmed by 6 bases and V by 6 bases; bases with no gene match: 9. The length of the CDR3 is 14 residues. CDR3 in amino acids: CASRIQGAMGEQYF. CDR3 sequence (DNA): TGTGCCAGCAGAATACAGGGGGCTATGGGCGAGCAGTACTTC.

This CDR3 reads CASSLQRGQIFNYGYTF. CDR3 in DNA: TGCGCCAGCAGCCTCCAACGAGGTCAGATTTTTAACTATGGCTACACCTTC. The chain employs TRBV4-1 and TRBJ1-2; D unclear. The V gene's germline CDR1 is MGHRA and CDR2 YSYEKL. The CDR3 runs 17 residues. The germline V and J ends were trimmed by 4 bases and 1 base, with 19 bases remaining between them.

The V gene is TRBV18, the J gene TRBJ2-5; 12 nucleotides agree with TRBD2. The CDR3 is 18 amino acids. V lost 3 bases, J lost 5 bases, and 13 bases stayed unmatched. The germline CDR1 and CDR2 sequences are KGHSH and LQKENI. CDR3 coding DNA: TGTGCCAGCTCACCCGGACTAGCGGGACCTCAGGGGCGGGAGACCCAGTACTTC. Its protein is CASSPGLAGPQGRETQYF. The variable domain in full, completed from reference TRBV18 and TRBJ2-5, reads NAGVMQNPRHLVRRRGQEARLRCSPMKGHSHVYWYRQLPEEGLKFMVYLQKENIIDESGMPKERFSAEFPKEGPSILRIQQVVRGDSAAYFCASSPGLAGPQGRETQYFGPGTRLLVL.

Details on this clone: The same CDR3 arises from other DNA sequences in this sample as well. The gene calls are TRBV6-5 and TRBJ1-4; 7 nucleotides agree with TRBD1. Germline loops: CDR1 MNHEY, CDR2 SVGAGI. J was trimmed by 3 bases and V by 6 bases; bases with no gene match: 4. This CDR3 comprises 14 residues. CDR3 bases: TGTGCCAGCAGCCGACAGGGCGCTAATGAAAAACTGTTTTTT. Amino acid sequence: CASSRQGANEKLFF.

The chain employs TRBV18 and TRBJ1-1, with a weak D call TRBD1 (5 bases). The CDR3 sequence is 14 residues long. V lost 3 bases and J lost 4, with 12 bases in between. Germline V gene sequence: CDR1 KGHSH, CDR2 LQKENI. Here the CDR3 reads CASSPTTEGTEAFF. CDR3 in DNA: TGTGCCAGCTCACCGACGACAGAAGGCACTGAAGCTTTCTTT.

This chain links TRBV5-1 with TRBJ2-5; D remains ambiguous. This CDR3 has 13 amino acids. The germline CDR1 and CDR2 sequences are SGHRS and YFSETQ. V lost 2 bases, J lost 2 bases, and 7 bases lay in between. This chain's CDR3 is CASSFDIQETQYF. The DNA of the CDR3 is TGCGCCAGCAGCTTCGACATTCAAGAGACCCAGTACTTC.

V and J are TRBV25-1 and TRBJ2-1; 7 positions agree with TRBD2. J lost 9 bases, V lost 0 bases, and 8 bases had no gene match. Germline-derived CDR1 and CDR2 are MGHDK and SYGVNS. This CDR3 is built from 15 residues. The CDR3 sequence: CASSEYPVGGGEQFF. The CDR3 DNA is TGTGCCAGCAGTGAATATCCCGTGGGGGGGGGTGAGCAGTTCTTC. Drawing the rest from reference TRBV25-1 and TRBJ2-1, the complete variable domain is EADIYQTPRYLVIGTGKKITLECSQTMGHDKMYWYQQDPGMELHLIHYSYGVNSTEKGDLSSESTVSRIRTEHFPLTLESARPSHTSQYLCASSEYPVGGGEQFFGPGTRLTVL.

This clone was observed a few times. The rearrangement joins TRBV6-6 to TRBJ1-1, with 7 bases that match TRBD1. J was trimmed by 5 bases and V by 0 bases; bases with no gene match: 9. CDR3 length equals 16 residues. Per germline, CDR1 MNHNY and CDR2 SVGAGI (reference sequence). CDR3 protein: CASSYSTGIDGTEAFF. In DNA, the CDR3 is TGTGCCAGCAGTTACTCGACAGGGATTGATGGTACTGAAGCTTTCTTT.

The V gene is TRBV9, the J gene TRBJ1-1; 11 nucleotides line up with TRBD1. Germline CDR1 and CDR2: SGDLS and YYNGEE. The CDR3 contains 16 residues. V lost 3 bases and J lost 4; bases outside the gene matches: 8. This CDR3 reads CASSEDRGQLGTEAFF. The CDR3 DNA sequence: TGTGCCAGCAGCGAGGACAGGGGGCAGTTGGGCACTGAAGCTTTCTTT.

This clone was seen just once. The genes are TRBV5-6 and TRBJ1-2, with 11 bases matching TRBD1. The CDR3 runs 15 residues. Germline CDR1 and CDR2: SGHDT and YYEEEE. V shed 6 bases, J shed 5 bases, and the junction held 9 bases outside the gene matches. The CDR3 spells CASTNTGTGGYGYTF. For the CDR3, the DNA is TGTGCCAGCACCAACACCGGGACAGGGGGGTATGGCTACACCTTC. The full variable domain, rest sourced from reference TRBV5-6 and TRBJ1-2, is DAGVTQSPTHLIKTRGQQVTLRCSPKSGHDTVSWYQQALGQGPQFIFQYYEEEERQRGNFPDRFSGHQFPNYSSELNVNALLLGDSALYLCASTNTGTGGYGYTFGSGTRLTVV.

CDR3 region: CASGQGMSYGYTF. CDR3 in DNA: TGTGCCAGCGGACAGGGGATGTCCTATGGCTACACCTTC. The chain combines TRBV27 with TRBJ1-2; 9 bases are a match to TRBD1. The V segment lost 8 bases and the J segment 4 bases; nucleotides outside the gene matches: 5. Germline CDR1 is MNHEY and CDR2 is SMNVEV (reference sequence). The CDR3 is 13 residues long.

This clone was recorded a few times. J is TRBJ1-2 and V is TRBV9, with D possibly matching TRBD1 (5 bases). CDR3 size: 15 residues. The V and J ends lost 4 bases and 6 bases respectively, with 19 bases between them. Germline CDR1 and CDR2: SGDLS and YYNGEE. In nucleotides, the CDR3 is TGTGCCAGCAGCCCCCGTCCCGGGACTCCGGATGGCTACACCTTC. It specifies CASSPRPGTPDGYTF.

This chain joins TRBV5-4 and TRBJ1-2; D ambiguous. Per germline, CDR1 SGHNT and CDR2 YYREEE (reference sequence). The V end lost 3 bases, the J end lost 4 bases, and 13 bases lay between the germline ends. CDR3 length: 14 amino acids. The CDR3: CASSSDGVSYGYTF. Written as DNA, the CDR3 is TGTGCCAGCAGCTCCGACGGGGTTTCCTATGGCTACACCTTC.

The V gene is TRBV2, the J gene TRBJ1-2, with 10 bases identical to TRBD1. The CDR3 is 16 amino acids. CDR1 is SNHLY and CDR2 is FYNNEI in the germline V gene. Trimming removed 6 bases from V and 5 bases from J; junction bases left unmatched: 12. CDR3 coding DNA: TGTGCCAGCAGGGGACAGGGGACAATACCGAATTATGGCTACACCTTC. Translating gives CASRGQGTIPNYGYTF.

CDR3 in DNA: TGTGCCAGCAGCCCCCGCCGGGACAGGGTTCTTGAGACCCAGTACTTC. This gives the protein CASSPRRDRVLETQYF. The V and J genes are TRBV11-2 and TRBJ2-5, with TRBD1 matching 9 bases. Germline loops: CDR1 SGHAT, CDR2 FQNNGV. This CDR3 region has 16 residues. V was pared by 5 bases and J by 5 bases, with 12 bases of the junction left unmatched.

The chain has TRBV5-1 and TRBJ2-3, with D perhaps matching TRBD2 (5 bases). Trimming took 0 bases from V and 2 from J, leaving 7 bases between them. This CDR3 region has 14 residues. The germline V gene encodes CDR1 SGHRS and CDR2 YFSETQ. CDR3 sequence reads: CASSLGGNTDTQYF. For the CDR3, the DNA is TGCGCCAGCAGCTTGGGAGGGAACACAGATACGCAGTATTTT.

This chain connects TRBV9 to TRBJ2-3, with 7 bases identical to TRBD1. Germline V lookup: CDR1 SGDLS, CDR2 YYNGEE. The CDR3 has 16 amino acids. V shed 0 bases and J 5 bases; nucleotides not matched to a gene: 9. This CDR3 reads CASSVAITRQGDTQYF. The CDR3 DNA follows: TGTGCCAGCAGCGTAGCAATAACTAGACAGGGAGATACGCAGTATTTT.

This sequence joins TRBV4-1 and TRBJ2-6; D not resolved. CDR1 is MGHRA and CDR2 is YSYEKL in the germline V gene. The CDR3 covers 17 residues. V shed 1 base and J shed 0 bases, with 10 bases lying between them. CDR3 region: CASSQARSTSGANVLTF. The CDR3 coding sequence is TGCGCCAGCAGCCAAGCCAGATCAACCTCTGGGGCCAACGTCCTGACTTTC.

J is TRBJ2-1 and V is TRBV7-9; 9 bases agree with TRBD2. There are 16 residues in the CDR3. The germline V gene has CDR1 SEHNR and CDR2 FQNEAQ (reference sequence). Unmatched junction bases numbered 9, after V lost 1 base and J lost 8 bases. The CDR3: CASSLVAAGGRDEQFF. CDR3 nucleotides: TGTGCCAGCAGCTTAGTCGCGGCGGGGGGGCGGGATGAGCAGTTCTTC.

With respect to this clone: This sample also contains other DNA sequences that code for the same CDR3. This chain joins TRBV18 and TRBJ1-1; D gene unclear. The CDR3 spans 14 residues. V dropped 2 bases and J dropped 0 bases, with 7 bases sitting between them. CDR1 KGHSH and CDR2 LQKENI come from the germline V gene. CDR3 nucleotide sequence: TGTGCCAGCTCACCAGCAGTTATGAACACTGAAGCTTTCTTT. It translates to CASSPAVMNTEAFF.

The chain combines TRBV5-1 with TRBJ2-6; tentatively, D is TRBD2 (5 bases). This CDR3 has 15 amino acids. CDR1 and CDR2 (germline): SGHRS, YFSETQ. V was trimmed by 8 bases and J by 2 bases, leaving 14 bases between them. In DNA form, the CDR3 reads TGCGCCAGTACTGCCGAGGGCGCTGGGGCCAACGTCCTGACTTTC. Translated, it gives CASTAEGAGANVLTF.

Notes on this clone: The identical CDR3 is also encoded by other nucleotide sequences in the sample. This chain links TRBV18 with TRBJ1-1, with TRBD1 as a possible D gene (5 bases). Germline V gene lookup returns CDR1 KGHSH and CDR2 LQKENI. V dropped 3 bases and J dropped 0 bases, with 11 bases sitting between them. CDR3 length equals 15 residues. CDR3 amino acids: CASSPPDSLNTEAFF. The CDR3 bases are TGTGCCAGCTCACCCCCCGACAGTCTGAACACTGAAGCTTTCTTT. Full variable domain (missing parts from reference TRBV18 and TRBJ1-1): NAGVMQNPRHLVRRRGQEARLRCSPMKGHSHVYWYRQLPEEGLKFMVYLQKENIIDESGMPKERFSAEFPKEGPSILRIQQVVRGDSAAYFCASSPPDSLNTEAFFGQGTRLTVV.

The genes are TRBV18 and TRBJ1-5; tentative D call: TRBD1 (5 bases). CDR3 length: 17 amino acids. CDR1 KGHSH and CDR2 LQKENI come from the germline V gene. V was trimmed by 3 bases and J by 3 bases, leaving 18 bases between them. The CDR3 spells CASSPPGLGAANQPQHF. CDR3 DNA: TGTGCCAGCTCACCGCCAGGGCTAGGGGCCGCCAATCAGCCCCAGCATTTT.

As DNA, the CDR3 is TGCGCCAGCAGCGAACACAGGGGGCTGAACACTGAAGCTTTCTTT. Amino acid sequence: CASSEHRGLNTEAFF. The rearrangement joins TRBV5-1 to TRBJ1-1, with 9 bases matching TRBD1. The V gene's germline CDR1 is SGHRS and CDR2 YFSETQ. V lost 4 bases to trimming and J lost 0 bases; unmatched junction nucleotides: 4. The CDR3 runs to 15 residues.

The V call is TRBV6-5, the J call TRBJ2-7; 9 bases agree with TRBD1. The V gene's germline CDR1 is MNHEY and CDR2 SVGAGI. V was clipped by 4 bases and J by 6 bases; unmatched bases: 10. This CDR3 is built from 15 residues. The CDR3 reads CASSSPGQGRSEQYF. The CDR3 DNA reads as TGTGCCAGCAGTTCTCCGGGACAGGGTCGTAGCGAGCAGTACTTC.

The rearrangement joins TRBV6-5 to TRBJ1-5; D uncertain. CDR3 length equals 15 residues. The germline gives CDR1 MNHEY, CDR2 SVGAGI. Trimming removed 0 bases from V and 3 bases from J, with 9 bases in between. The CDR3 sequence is CASSYSREYNQPQHF. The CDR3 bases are TGTGCCAGCAGTTACTCAAGGGAGTACAATCAGCCCCAGCATTTT.